A single sample is the source of the 16 T cell receptor beta chains below, sequenced in a study of immune heterogeneity within non-small cell lung tumors. In a multiplex PCR, 32 V and 13 J primers amplified TCR beta CDR3. TCRdb re-called the multiplex PCR reads through MiXCR, storing one row per CDR3 protein. This table holds more than 9,500 distinct CDR3 sequences, roughly 22% found once. With 600 ng used per sample, the template was genomic DNA from bulk tumor. During surgery, several far-apart biopsies were obtained from every primary tumor. Enrolled individuals presented with untreated, newly diagnosed non-small cell lung cancer and received curative surgery. Sequencing input: lung tumor tissue. Receptor source: a man aged 60 to 75 with non-small cell lung cancer.

This clonotype is medium-sized in the sample. This chain uses TRBV5-1 with TRBJ1-2; D might be TRBD1 (6 bases). Per germline, CDR1 SGHRS and CDR2 YFSETQ. V shed 0 bases and J shed 4 bases, with 10 bases lying between them. The CDR3 spans 14 residues. The CDR3 sequence is CASSLGTDLYGYTF. The CDR3 nucleotides are TGCGCCAGCAGCTTGGGGACAGATCTCTATGGCTACACCTTC.

The J gene is TRBJ2-7, the V gene TRBV29-1, with TRBD1 as a possible D gene (5 bases). CDR1 and CDR2 from the germline V gene are SQVTM and ANQGSEA. The V gene lost 2 bases and the J gene lost 1 base, with 9 bases spanning the gap. CDR3 size: 13 residues. The CDR3 sequence is CSVESGQSYEQYF. In DNA, the CDR3 is TGCAGCGTTGAATCAGGGCAATCCTACGAGCAGTACTTC.

Within the sample, this clonotype is medium-sized (0.01 to 0.1%). The chain employs TRBV12-3 or TRBV12-4 and TRBJ2-7; TRBD2 aligns across 8 bases. This CDR3 is 17 amino acids long. J gave up 5 bases and V 6 bases, and 18 bases lay outside the gene matches. The chain's CDR3 is CASSLGSGVGRVDEQYF. CDR3 DNA sequence: TGTGCCAGCAGCCTGGGTTCAGGAGTCGGGAGGGTCGACGAGCAGTACTTC.

This clonotype was seen many times. J is TRBJ1-4 and V is TRBV3-1; a possible D gene is TRBD1 (6 bases). There are 14 residues in the CDR3. Germline CDR1 and CDR2: LGHDT and YNNKEL (reference sequence). Trimming stripped 4 bases from V and 13 bases from J, with 19 bases between. CDR3 DNA sequence: TGTGCCAGCAGCCTGGGACAAGGCCGTGGGGGACTGTTTTTT. Its translation is CASSLGQGRGGLFF.

V usage is TRBV24-1 and J usage is TRBJ2-1, with D unclear. The germline V and J ends were trimmed by 1 base and 0 bases, with 9 bases remaining between them. This CDR3 has 16 amino acids. CDR1 is KGHDR and CDR2 is SFDVKD in the germline V gene. CDR3 protein: CATSDLRSGSYNEQFF. The CDR3 DNA reads as TGTGCCACCAGTGATTTACGTTCGGGCTCCTACAATGAGCAGTTCTTC.

This chain links TRBV25-1 with TRBJ1-1; D gene uncertain. Germline V gene sequence: CDR1 MGHDK, CDR2 SYGVNS. This CDR3 is built from 11 residues. The V gene lost 5 bases and the J gene lost 9 bases, with 10 bases spanning the gap. CDR3 sequence (DNA): TGTGCCAGCAGTTTAATCGAGAAAGCTTTCTTT. Its protein product is CASSLIEKAFF.

This clonotype counts as medium-sized. The chain employs TRBV9 and TRBJ1-4; D uncertain. V was shortened by 3 bases and J by 1 base, with 10 bases between the two germline ends. The length of the CDR3 is 15 residues. CDR1 and CDR2 (germline): SGDLS, YYNGEE. CDR3 loop: CASSDRQETNEKLFF. CDR3 nucleotides: TGTGCCAGCAGCGACCGACAAGAAACTAATGAAAAACTGTTTTTT.

The rearrangement uses TRBV5-6 and TRBJ2-3; 7 nucleotides line up with TRBD1. The CDR3 contains 16 residues. The germline gives CDR1 SGHDT, CDR2 YYEEEE. V was pared by 0 bases and J by 4 bases, with 8 bases of the junction left unmatched. This CDR3 reads CASSLGTGPVADTQYF. CDR3 in DNA: TGTGCCAGCAGCTTGGGGACAGGACCGGTCGCAGATACGCAGTATTTT.

The rearrangement joins TRBV20-1 to TRBJ2-3; 7 bases are a match to TRBD1. Germline trimming cut 5 bases from V and 6 bases from J; bases unmatched to any gene: 5. Germline CDR1 reads DFQATT; CDR2 reads SNEGSKA (reference sequence). This CDR3 contains 12 residues. CDR3 region: CSAVPGGDTQYF. The CDR3 coding sequence is TGCAGTGCTGTCCCAGGGGGTGATACGCAGTATTTT.

This chain connects TRBV10-2 to TRBJ2-3, with 12 bases that match TRBD2. The germline V gene encodes CDR1 WSHSY and CDR2 SAAADI. The J segment lost 0 bases and the V segment lost 7 bases, leaving 11 bases of the junction unmatched. This CDR3 comprises 18 residues. CDR3 nucleotides: TGCGCCAGCACCGCGAGACTAGCGGGAGTCACTAGCACAGATACGCAGTATTTT. Its protein is CASTARLAGVTSTDTQYF.

This clonotype is medium-sized (0.01 to 0.1%) by share. This sequence joins TRBV20-1 and TRBJ2-7, with 9 bases fitting TRBD2. The CDR3 length is 14 residues. V was pared by 1 base and J by 5 bases, with 6 bases of the junction left unmatched. In germline, CDR1 is DFQATT, CDR2 SNEGSKA (reference sequence). CDR3 nucleotide sequence: TGCAGTGCTAGAGGTAGCGGGAGCGCAAACGAGCAGTACTTC. Amino acids: CSARGSGSANEQYF.

This clonotype has only a few counts. The V call is TRBV6-1, the J call TRBJ1-1; D ambiguous. Germline V gives CDR1 MNHNS, CDR2 SASEGT. The CDR3 extends over 12 amino acids. CDR3 protein: CGGRQTNTEAFF. For the CDR3, the DNA is TGTGGTGGGAGGCAAACGAACACTGAAGCTTTCTTT.

At least ten counts were recorded for this clonotype. The chain has TRBV6-1 and TRBJ2-7; D remains unclear. Germline CDR1 reads MNHNS; CDR2 reads SASEGT. Trimming stripped 5 bases from V and 2 bases from J, with 7 bases between. This CDR3 has 12 residues. The CDR3 spells CASSPGPYEQYF. CDR3 coding DNA: TGTGCCAGCAGTCCTGGACCCTACGAGCAGTACTTC.

This clonotype was counted only a few times. This CDR3 reads CASSRATEYNSPLHF. Written as DNA, the CDR3 is TGTGCCAGCTCACGAGCGACAGAGTATAATTCACCCCTCCACTTT. The chain carries TRBV18 and TRBJ1-6; D may be TRBD1 (5 bases). The CDR3 consists of 15 residues. Per the germline V gene, CDR1 is KGHSH and CDR2 is LQKENI. Trimming pared 4 bases from V and 4 bases from J, leaving 11 bases between.

Concerning this clonotype: A clone one base away is much larger, so this may be a read error. The chain links TRBV20-1 to TRBJ1-2, with D unclear. Trimming left V 5 bases short and J 5 bases short, with 12 bases between. Germline assignment: CDR1 DFQATT and CDR2 SNEGSKA (reference sequence). This CDR3 is 12 amino acids long. The CDR3 loop reads CSAPTSEYGYTF. CDR3 DNA sequence: TGCAGTGCTCCTACCTCAGAATATGGCTACACCTTC.

This clonotype is medium-sized. The chain uses TRBV12-3 or TRBV12-4 and TRBJ2-5; 8 bases map to TRBD1. The CDR3 extends over 15 amino acids. The V and J ends lost 8 bases and 3 bases, in that order; junction bases with no gene match: 11. The CDR3: CASGRQGPLEETQYF. DNA of the CDR3: TGTGCCAGCGGGAGACAGGGGCCCTTAGAAGAGACCCAGTACTTC.